This T cell receptor (beta chain) derives from a study of blood T cells in healthy people across ages. Primed by a sample-barcoded 5' primer and a J-beta primer mix, a second PCR proceeded for about 7 to 11 cycles. TCRdb independently ran MiXCR on the 5' RACE reads; one entry per CDR3 protein. The repertoire holds 1.8 million or so distinct CDR3 sequences, about two fifths seen once, with roughly 23% in the top ten. The CDR3 contains 13 residues. Germline V gene lookup returns CDR1 SEHNR and CDR2 FQNEAQ (reference sequence). V lost 4 bases and J lost 5, with 10 bases in between. This clonotype appeared many times. Its cognate antigen is unknown. General observations from the study: Investigators treated diversity estimates from one million T cells as underestimates.

Donors ranged from about 6 to 95 years old and were healthy Caucasians in Russia. This TCR came from a human donor in good health. J is TRBJ2-3 and V is TRBV7-9, with D possibly being TRBD2 (6 bases). The sequenced material came from blood. In nucleotides, the CDR3 is TGTGCCAGCAGCTACCCGGGGGTAGATACGCAGTATTTT. Its protein product is CASSYPGVDTQYF.